These T cell receptor beta chains were read from a single sample in a study of blood T cells in healthy people across ages. TCRdb redid the calling of the 5' RACE reads with MiXCR, one entry per CDR3 protein. The sample lists 600,000 to 1,000,000 distinct CDR3 sequences, 55% to 70% occurring once. The sequenced sample consisted of blood. The receptors come from a man aged 25 to 40 in good health. Both conserved end residues are part of each CDR3. Fields, in order: clone size, V gene, D gene, J gene, CDR3 protein. The D gene is left open where the match is weak. Some rows mark clone size as missing; the rest say once, few, many or name a class of expanded clone.

many,TRBV27,-,TRBJ2-5,CASSTFDAETQYF
-,TRBV10-3,TRBD1,-,CAIRETGAANEQYF
-,TRBV29-1,-,TRBJ1-5,CIVGDNQPQHF
-,TRBV28,-,TRBJ1-5,CASSQTGSEQPQHF
-,TRBV7-2,-,TRBJ2-3,CASRFDLDTDTQYF
-,TRBV10-3,-,TRBJ2-5,CAISDHGPATQYF
-,TRBV14,TRBD1,TRBJ1-2,CASSQTGGYGYTF
few,TRBV29-1,-,TRBJ2-7,CSVEGPGGYEQYF
few,TRBV7-2,TRBD2,TRBJ2-7,CASSAGLAGEYYEQYF
few,TRBV20-1,-,TRBJ2-1,CSASPGSVYNEQFF
once,TRBV7-9,-,TRBJ1-1,CASQQGTEAFF
-,TRBV27,TRBD2,TRBJ2-5,CASRSGGIQETQYF
few,TRBV4-3,-,TRBJ2-7,CASSRTEESADYEQYF
few,TRBV6-1,-,TRBJ2-5,CASSVGIYNQETQYF
-,TRBV5-1,-,TRBJ2-7,CASSLGPGPGPYEQYF
-,TRBV2,-,TRBJ1-2,CARGTEIHPSHGYTF